This passage covers 31 T cell receptor beta chains from one sample sequenced in a study of blood T cell repertoires in COVID-19. Repertoires were generated with immunoSEQ multiplex PCR, while TCRdb's copy carries only in-frame clones and drops some. This table has 150,000 to 200,000 clones, roughly 84% appearing once. The specimen sequenced was PBMCs or T cells enriched from blood (not recorded which). These receptors all come from a woman in her forties or fifties who had recovered from COVID-19.

The chain carries TRBV28 and TRBJ1-2; no clear D. V lost 5 bases to trimming and J lost 8 bases, with 12 bases between them. Germline-derived CDR1 and CDR2 are MDHEN and SYDVKM. This CDR3 has 12 residues. CDR3 protein: CASSDRWAGYTF. In DNA form, the CDR3 reads TGTGCCAGCAGTGACCGTTGGGCAGGCTACACCTTC.

This rearrangement joins TRBV18 to TRBJ1-5; perhaps TRBD1 as D (6 bases). Germline-derived CDR1 and CDR2 are KGHSH and LQKENI. V was trimmed by 6 bases and J by 4 bases, leaving 19 bases between them. This CDR3 has 16 amino acids. The CDR3 DNA is TGTGCCAGCTCGATAAACCCCCAGGGGAATAATCAGCCCCAGCATTTT. This translates into CASSINPQGNNQPQHF.

The rearrangement links TRBV10-2 to TRBJ2-1; 9 bases match TRBD1. Looked up from germline, CDR1 is WSHSY and CDR2 is SAAADI. The CDR3 is made up of 15 amino acids. V gave up 5 bases and J gave up 6 bases; unmatched junction bases: 8. In DNA form, the CDR3 reads TGCGCCAGCAGTCAGACAGGGGGGATTGTCAATGAGCAGTTCTTC. Translation gives CASSQTGGIVNEQFF.

The V and J genes are TRBV2 and TRBJ1-1, with no clear D. The CDR3 spans 14 residues. With 4 bases removed from V and 3 bases from J, the gap between germline ends came to 12 bases. CDR1 is SNHLY and CDR2 is FYNNEI in the germline V gene. The CDR3 protein is CASSVRAWDTEAFF. The CDR3 DNA reads as TGTGCCAGCAGTGTCCGAGCGTGGGACACTGAAGCTTTCTTT.

This chain uses TRBV19 with TRBJ2-7, with TRBD1 identical over 9 bases. Per germline, CDR1 LNHDA and CDR2 SQIVND (reference sequence). The junction had 6 bases not matched to a gene; V was cut back by 5 bases and J by 4 bases. The length of the CDR3 is 14 residues. The CDR3 spells CASSEPGQGYEQYF. The CDR3 DNA is TGTGCCAGTAGTGAGCCGGGACAGGGTTACGAGCAGTACTTC.

J is TRBJ2-2 and V is TRBV29-1; 8 nucleotides match TRBD1. The CDR3 has 12 amino acids. The V and J ends lost 8 bases and 5 bases, in that order; junction bases with no gene match: 4. From germline, CDR1 is SQVTM and CDR2 ANQGSEA. CDR3 bases: TGCAGCTCGGGGGACAGGACCGGGGAGCTGTTTTTT. Protein product: CSSGDRTGELFF.

The rearrangement links TRBV5-1 to TRBJ1-1; D not resolved. This CDR3 is built from 16 residues. Germline-derived CDR1 and CDR2 are SGHRS and YFSETQ. V was trimmed by 4 bases and J by 1 base, leaving 17 bases between them. CDR3 DNA sequence: TGCGCCAGCAGCCCGAAGATCGGAGGATCGAACACTGAAGCTTTCTTT. It codes for CASSPKIGGSNTEAFF.

This chain connects TRBV5-4 to TRBJ1-1; 7 positions match TRBD1. The junction had 10 bases not matched to a gene; V was cut back by 4 bases and J by 10 bases. Germline V CDR1 and CDR2: SGHNT, YYREEE (reference sequence). The CDR3 runs to 13 residues. The CDR3 bases are TGTGCCAGCAGCCGGGACAGTGAGGGATTAGCTTTCTTT. Translation gives CASSRDSEGLAFF. The full variable domain, completed using reference TRBV5-4 and TRBJ1-1, is ETGVTQSPTHLIKTRGQQVTLRCSSQSGHNTVSWYQQALGQGPQFIFQYYREEENGRGNFPPRFSGLQFPNYSSELNVNALELDDSALYLCASSRDSEGLAFFGQGTRLTVV.

V is TRBV19 and J is TRBJ1-6, with D possibly matching TRBD1 (6 bases). The CDR3 consists of 16 residues. Germline V CDR1 and CDR2: LNHDA, SQIVND (reference sequence). Trimming removed 3 bases at V and 7 bases at J, with 16 bases between. In DNA form, the CDR3 reads TGTGCCAGTAGTATGTCTGGGGGCGCAAGGAATTCACCCCTCCACTTT. Its translation: CASSMSGGARNSPLHF.

This chain joins TRBV7-2 and TRBJ2-3; 12 bases are a match to TRBD2. The CDR3 runs to 14 residues. CDR1 is SGHTA, CDR2 FQGNSA, per germline. V gave up 5 bases and J gave up 14 bases; unmatched junction bases: 11. CDR3 bases: TGTGCCAGCAGCACATCGACTAGCGGGAGAGGGCTGTATTTT. Translated, it gives CASSTSTSGRGLYF.

This chain links TRBV12-5 with TRBJ2-7, with 11 bases matching TRBD2. CDR3 length: 14 amino acids. The J segment lost 6 bases and the V segment lost 8 bases, leaving 9 bases of the junction unmatched. Per the germline V gene, CDR1 is LGHNT and CDR2 is FRNRAP. The CDR3, as DNA: TGTGCTAGTTCCGCCTCCGGGACTAGCGGCGAGCAGTACTTC. Its protein product is CASSASGTSGEQYF. Using reference TRBV12-5 and TRBJ2-7 for the parts outside the CDR3, the full variable domain is DARVTQTPRHKVTEMGQEVTMRCQPILGHNTVFWYRQTMMQGLELLAYFRNRAPLDDSGMPKDRFSAEMPDATLATLKIQPSEPRDSAVYFCASSASGTSGEQYFGPGTRLTVT.

This chain joins TRBV5-1 and TRBJ2-7; D perhaps matches TRBD1 (5 bases). The CDR3 spans 14 residues. Per the germline V gene, CDR1 is SGHRS and CDR2 is YFSETQ. The V and J ends lost 3 bases and 1 base respectively, with 11 bases between them. The CDR3 here is CASSSRPGSYEQYF. The CDR3, as DNA: TGCGCCAGCAGCTCCCGTCCAGGGTCCTACGAGCAGTACTTC. The complete variable domain, with remaining parts taken from reference TRBV5-1 and TRBJ2-7, reads KAGVTQTPRYLIKTRGQQVTLSCSPISGHRSVSWYQQTPGQGLQFLFEYFSETQRNKGNFPGRFSGRQFSNSRSEMNVSTLELGDSALYLCASSSRPGSYEQYFGPGTRLTVT.

A single count supports this clone. The chain carries TRBV7-9 and TRBJ2-3; TRBD1 matches at 9 bases. From germline, CDR1 is SEHNR and CDR2 FQNEAQ (reference sequence). The CDR3 spans 14 residues. V lost 3 bases and J lost 4; bases outside the gene matches: 2. CDR3 DNA: TGTGCCAGCAGCTTGACAGGGGGATCAGATACGCAGTATTTT. Amino acid sequence: CASSLTGGSDTQYF.

CDR3 sequence (DNA): TGTGCCAGCTCACCAGCAGGGGTGTACCAGCCCCAGCATTTT. Protein sequence: CASSPAGVYQPQHF. The chain combines TRBV18 with TRBJ1-5, with D perhaps TRBD1 (6 bases). Germline V gives CDR1 KGHSH, CDR2 LQKENI. This CDR3 contains 14 residues. V was clipped by 2 bases and J by 7 bases, with 12 bases between them.

The chain employs TRBV12-2 and TRBJ1-2; the table's D call TRBD1 went unverified against the DNA. TRBV12-2 is marked as a pseudogene. This CDR3 is 16 amino acids long. The CDR3 loop is CASRNRTGYFNYGYTF. The CDR3 DNA follows: TGTGCAAGTCGTAACCGGACAGGGTATTTCAACTATGGCTACACCTTC.

This chain links TRBV6-2 or TRBV6-3 with TRBJ1-1; D may be TRBD1 (5 bases). V was clipped by 2 bases and J by 6 bases, with 13 bases between them. The CDR3 runs 14 residues. The germline V gene encodes CDR1 MNHEY and CDR2 SVGEGT. The CDR3 DNA reads as TGTGCCAGCAGTTACGCGGGGGATGGCGCTGAAGCTTTCTTT. Translated, it gives CASSYAGDGAEAFF.

The chain recombines TRBV5-1 with TRBJ2-5; the D gene is possibly TRBD2 (6 bases). The CDR3 is made up of 17 amino acids. V was clipped by 0 bases and J by 2 bases, with 17 bases between them. The germline gives CDR1 SGHRS, CDR2 YFSETQ. The DNA of the CDR3 is TGCGCCAGCAGCTTGGGGCTTAGTCTCGGGGGACAAGAGACCCAGTACTTC. Protein sequence: CASSLGLSLGGQETQYF.

This clone was counted a single time. The CDR3 protein is CASSETGTSGGNEQFF. CDR3 DNA sequence: TGTGCCAGCAGCGAAACCGGGACTAGCGGGGGCAATGAGCAGTTCTTC. The chain couples TRBV9 to TRBJ2-1; 14 bases map to TRBD2. The germline gives CDR1 SGDLS, CDR2 YYNGEE. This CDR3 has 16 amino acids. V shed 3 bases and J 6 bases; nucleotides not matched to a gene: 5.

The chain carries TRBV28 and TRBJ1-2; D is ambiguous. Germline CDR1 reads MDHEN; CDR2 reads SYDVKM. With 11 bases removed from V and 1 base from J, the gap between germline ends came to 14 bases. The CDR3 consists of 13 residues. The DNA of the CDR3 is TGTGCCGCGGGAGGGATCCTTAACTATGGCTACACCTTC. Amino acid sequence: CAAGGILNYGYTF.

V and J are TRBV11-3 and TRBJ1-5; D is unresolved. Germline V lookup: CDR1 SGHNT, CDR2 YENEEA. Trimming took off 3 bases at V and 3 bases at J, with 9 bases between the two ends. The CDR3 runs 14 residues. The CDR3 bases are TGTGCCAGCAGCTTGGGGAGGGACAATCAGCCCCAGCATTTT. Its protein product is CASSLGRDNQPQHF. The whole variable domain, filled in from reference TRBV11-3 and TRBJ1-5, reads EAGVVQSPRYKIIEKKQPVAFWCNPISGHNTLYWYLQNLGQGPELLIRYENEEAVDDSQLPKDRFSAERLKGVDSTLKIQPAELGDSAVYLCASSLGRDNQPQHFGDGTRLSIL.

V is TRBV6-6 and J is TRBJ2-2; a weak D match, TRBD2 (5 bases). The CDR3 length is 13 residues. Between the trimmed V and J ends, which lost 4 bases and 7 bases, there was a span of 10 bases. Germline V gives CDR1 MNHNY, CDR2 SVGAGI (reference sequence). Here the CDR3 DNA reads TGTGCCAGCAGTTCCTCTAGCCGCGGGGAGCTGTTTTTT. This sequence encodes CASSSSSRGELFF.

The gene calls are TRBV27 and TRBJ2-3; D is perhaps TRBD2 (6 bases). The CDR3 spans 21 residues. Germline V CDR1 and CDR2: MNHEY, SMNVEV (reference sequence). V shed 5 bases and J shed 0 bases, with 30 bases lying between them. The DNA of the CDR3 is TGTGCCAGCAGTAGACTGGACCGCCTGGGACTTCTCGGCCCCAGCACAGATACGCAGTATTTT. Protein: CASSRLDRLGLLGPSTDTQYF.

V gene TRBV7-8 combines with J gene TRBJ1-1; a weak D match, TRBD1 (5 bases). Trimming left V 5 bases short and J 1 base short, with 11 bases between. The CDR3 consists of 14 residues. Germline CDR1 and CDR2: SGHVS and FQNEAQ. The CDR3 loop is CASSRGQSNTEAFF. The CDR3 coding sequence is TGTGCCAGCAGCCGGGGCCAGTCGAACACTGAAGCTTTCTTT.

The chain carries TRBV19 and TRBJ2-3, with 9 bases aligning to TRBD2. The CDR3 covers 14 residues. J was trimmed by 3 bases and V by 5 bases; bases with no gene match: 3. Germline CDR1 reads LNHDA; CDR2 reads SQIVND (reference sequence). The CDR3 region has the DNA TGTGCCAGTAGTTTCCTAGCGGGGACAGATACGCAGTATTTT. Protein sequence: CASSFLAGTDTQYF.

The genes are TRBV15 and TRBJ1-2; D is ambiguous. V dropped 0 bases and J dropped 5 bases, with 16 bases sitting between them. Germline-derived CDR1 and CDR2 are LNHNV and YYDKDF (reference sequence). This CDR3 region has 16 residues. CDR3 coding DNA: TGTGCCACCAGCAGAGATAGGGCAGGAGGGCCGTATGGCTACACCTTC. The encoded protein is CATSRDRAGGPYGYTF.

The J gene is TRBJ1-3, the V gene TRBV28; D unclear. Trimming removed 3 bases from V and 7 bases from J, with 7 bases in between. Germline V gene data show CDR1 as MDHEN and CDR2 as SYDVKM. The CDR3 is made up of 12 amino acids. CDR3 protein: CASSFFRNTIYF. CDR3 nucleotides: TGTGCCAGCAGTTTTTTCAGGAACACCATATATTTT.

The chain has TRBV14 and TRBJ1-2; possible D gene TRBD1, 5 bases. Germline V gives CDR1 SGHDN, CDR2 FVKESK. This CDR3 contains 17 residues. Trimming removed 0 bases at V and 1 base at J, with 15 bases between. CDR3 sequence: CASSQDYTGSLNYGYTF. In DNA, the CDR3 is TGTGCCAGCAGCCAAGATTATACAGGATCTCTTAACTATGGCTACACCTTC.

The V gene is TRBV28, the J gene TRBJ1-5; 7 bases agree with TRBD1. The CDR3 spans 15 residues. V dropped 5 bases and J dropped 6; count of bases not matched to a gene: 10. Germline V gives CDR1 MDHEN, CDR2 SYDVKM. The chain's CDR3 is CASSLTAGGFQPQHF. The CDR3 region has the DNA TGTGCCAGCAGTCTAACCGCAGGGGGGTTTCAGCCCCAGCATTTT.

This chain joins TRBV27 and TRBJ1-2; 7 bases fit TRBD1. The CDR3 has 13 amino acids. Trimming cost V 3 bases and J 8 bases; bases outside gene matches: 6. Per germline, CDR1 MNHEY and CDR2 SMNVEV (reference sequence). The CDR3 is CASSFRDRRGYTF. In DNA form, the CDR3 reads TGTGCCAGCAGTTTCAGGGACAGAAGAGGCTACACCTTC.

This rearrangement joins TRBV6-2 or TRBV6-3 to TRBJ1-5, with D uncertain. Germline assignment: CDR1 MNHEY and CDR2 SVGEGT. The germline V and J ends were trimmed by 2 bases and 3 bases, with 14 bases remaining between them. The CDR3 is 16 amino acids. CDR3: CASSYISGASNQPQHF. The DNA for the CDR3 is TGTGCCAGCAGTTACATCTCCGGTGCCTCCAATCAGCCCCAGCATTTT.

This chain joins TRBV5-6 and TRBJ2-1, with 8 bases fitting TRBD1. The germline V gene encodes CDR1 SGHDT and CDR2 YYEEEE. The V and J ends lost 7 bases and 8 bases, in that order; junction bases with no gene match: 11. The CDR3 runs 14 residues. The CDR3 sequence is CASSVQGVIHEQFF. Written as DNA, the CDR3 is TGTGCCAGCTCCGTACAGGGGGTCATCCATGAGCAGTTCTTC.